A selection of T cell receptor beta chains follows, all from one sample in a study of T cell responses to AZD1222 COVID-19 vaccine. This table comes from immunoSEQ multiplex PCR, and its TCRdb copy is limited to in-frame clones, with some not included. The sample has over 95,000 clones; more than 85% are singletons. The sequences come from peripheral blood, collected 28 days after the second AZD1222 dose. The receptors derive from an adult who received the AZD1222 COVID-19 vaccine. Each CDR3 is given with its conserved first and last residue. The D gene is left open where the match is weak. Some rows mark clone size as missing; the rest say once, few, many or name a class of expanded clone.

CDR3 DNA: TGTGCCAGCAGGGCCGACAGTTCCTACGAGCAGTACTTC
CDR3 protein: CASRADSSYEQYF
clone size: NA
V gene: TRBV2
J gene: TRBJ2-7
D gene: NA

CDR3 DNA: TGTGCCAGCAGATCCGGGACAAACTCCTACAATGAGCAGTTCTTC
CDR3 protein: CASRSGTNSYNEQFF
clone size: NA
V gene: TRBV28
J gene: TRBJ2-1
D gene: NA

CDR3 DNA: TGTGCCAGCAGCCTAGACAGGGGGTCGACTAATGAAAAACTGTTTTTT
CDR3 protein: CASSLDRGSTNEKLFF
clone size: NA
V gene: TRBV14
J gene: TRBJ1-4
D gene: TRBD1

CDR3 DNA: TGTGCCAGCAGCGCCGGACAGGTTGGCTCTGGAAACACCATATATTTT
CDR3 protein: CASSAGQVGSGNTIYF
clone size: NA
V gene: TRBV7-9
J gene: TRBJ1-3
D gene: TRBD1

CDR3 DNA: TGCGCCAGCAGCTTGGAAGGCAGGAATTCACCCCTCCACTTT
CDR3 protein: CASSLEGRNSPLHF
clone size: NA
V gene: TRBV5-1
J gene: TRBJ1-6
D gene: NA

CDR3 DNA: TGTGCCAGTAGTACCCAGGCAAATCAGCCCCAGCATTTT
CDR3 protein: CASSTQANQPQHF
clone size: NA
V gene: TRBV19
J gene: TRBJ1-5
D gene: NA

CDR3 DNA: TGCAGTGCTAGAGATCTGTACGAGCAGTACTTC
CDR3 protein: CSARDLYEQYF
clone size: NA
V gene: TRBV20-1
J gene: TRBJ2-7
D gene: NA

CDR3 DNA: TGTGCCAGCAGCTTGGCCCAGAACACTGAAGCTTTCTTT
CDR3 protein: CASSLAQNTEAFF
clone size: NA
V gene: TRBV7-9
J gene: TRBJ1-1
D gene: NA

CDR3 DNA: TGTGCCAGCAGCACTGGGCCTCGTTCTAGCACAGATACGCAGTATTTT
CDR3 protein: CASSTGPRSSTDTQYF
clone size: once
V gene: TRBV11-2
J gene: TRBJ2-3
D gene: NA

CDR3 DNA: TGTGCCAGCAGCCAATCCTGGGAGACCCAGTACTTC
CDR3 protein: CASSQSWETQYF
clone size: NA
V gene: TRBV3-1/TRBV3-2
J gene: TRBJ2-5
D gene: NA

CDR3 DNA: TGTGCCAGCTCACCCCAGACAGGGATCTATACCGGGGAGCTGTTTTTT
CDR3 protein: CASSPQTGIYTGELFF
clone size: NA
V gene: TRBV18
J gene: TRBJ2-2
D gene: TRBD1

CDR3 DNA: TGTGCCAGCTCCCTCCAGAGCTCCTACGAGCAGTACTTC
CDR3 protein: CASSLQSSYEQYF
clone size: once
V gene: TRBV18
J gene: TRBJ2-7
D gene: NA

CDR3 DNA: TGCGCCAGCAGTAGTACTAGCGGGAGTTTTACAGATACGCAGTATTTT
CDR3 protein: CASSSTSGSFTDTQYF
clone size: NA
V gene: TRBV5-1
J gene: TRBJ2-3
D gene: TRBD2

CDR3 DNA: TGTGCCACCAGTGACCCCCGGGCTGGCGGAAACACCATATATTTT
CDR3 protein: CATSDPRAGGNTIYF
clone size: once
V gene: TRBV24-1
J gene: TRBJ1-3
D gene: NA

CDR3 DNA: TGCGCCAGCAGCTTGGGCGGGATGAACACTGAAGCTTTCTTT
CDR3 protein: CASSLGGMNTEAFF
clone size: NA
V gene: TRBV5-1
J gene: TRBJ1-1
D gene: NA

CDR3 DNA: TGCAGCGTTGAGGCAGCCTACGAGCAGTACTTC
CDR3 protein: CSVEAAYEQYF
clone size: NA
V gene: TRBV29-1
J gene: TRBJ2-7
D gene: NA

CDR3 DNA: TGTGCCAGTAGTATTTCTAGCGGGCTGAACACCGGGGAGCTGTTTTTT
CDR3 protein: CASSISSGLNTGELFF
clone size: NA
V gene: TRBV19
J gene: TRBJ2-2
D gene: TRBD2

CDR3 DNA: TGTGCCAGCAGCGTAGGGGGCGGGAGCGGGTACGAGCAGTACTTC
CDR3 protein: CASSVGGGSGYEQYF
clone size: NA
V gene: TRBV9
J gene: TRBJ2-7
D gene: TRBD2

CDR3 DNA: TGTGCCAGCAGGGGACAGGGGAACTATGGCTACACCTTC
CDR3 protein: CASRGQGNYGYTF
clone size: NA
V gene: TRBV2
J gene: TRBJ1-2
D gene: TRBD1

CDR3 DNA: TGTGCCAGCAGCTTGTTTCCCTCCGGCTCACCCCTCCACTTT
CDR3 protein: CASSLFPSGSPLHF
clone size: NA
V gene: TRBV5-5
J gene: TRBJ1-6
D gene: NA

CDR3 DNA: TGTGCCAGCAGTGAAGCGGGACTCAGGGGCAATCAGCCCCAGCATTTT
CDR3 protein: CASSEAGLRGNQPQHF
clone size: NA
V gene: TRBV2
J gene: TRBJ1-5
D gene: NA

CDR3 DNA: TGCAGCGTGGACGAACAGGGGGCTGAAGCTTTCTTT
CDR3 protein: CSVDEQGAEAFF
clone size: NA
V gene: TRBV29-1
J gene: TRBJ1-1
D gene: TRBD1

CDR3 DNA: TGTGCCTCCCTAGCGGGGCCGAACACCGGGGAGCTGTTTTTT
CDR3 protein: CASLAGPNTGELFF
clone size: NA
V gene: TRBV7-9
J gene: TRBJ2-2
D gene: TRBD2

CDR3 DNA: TGTGCCAGCAGCCAATCAGCGGGGTACAATGAGCAGTTCTTC
CDR3 protein: CASSQSAGYNEQFF
clone size: NA
V gene: TRBV3-1/TRBV3-2
J gene: TRBJ2-1
D gene: TRBD2

CDR3 DNA: TGTGCCAGCAGTGCGTTGGGGGTGGACACCGGGGAGCTGTTTTTT
CDR3 protein: CASSALGVDTGELFF
clone size: NA
V gene: TRBV2
J gene: TRBJ2-2
D gene: NA

CDR3 DNA: TGCGCCAGCAGCCAAGACAGGGGGCGTTACGAGCAGTACTTC
CDR3 protein: CASSQDRGRYEQYF
clone size: NA
V gene: TRBV4-1
J gene: TRBJ2-7
D gene: TRBD1

CDR3 DNA: TGTGCCAGCAGGACTAGCGGGAGCACCGGGGAGCTGTTTTTT
CDR3 protein: CASRTSGSTGELFF
clone size: NA
V gene: TRBV6-5
J gene: TRBJ2-2
D gene: TRBD2

CDR3 DNA: TGCGCCAGCAGCTCGGGACAGGGTGGTCAGCCCCAGCATTTT
CDR3 protein: CASSSGQGGQPQHF
clone size: NA
V gene: TRBV5-1
J gene: TRBJ1-5
D gene: TRBD1

CDR3 DNA: TGTGCCAGCAGCTTAGAGAGGGGGCGCGTAAACACCATATATTTT
CDR3 protein: CASSLERGRVNTIYF
clone size: few
V gene: TRBV7-2
J gene: TRBJ1-3
D gene: TRBD1

CDR3 DNA: TGTGCCAGCAGCCAAGAAGGCCGGGAGGACGAGCAGTACTTC
CDR3 protein: CASSQEGREDEQYF
clone size: NA
V gene: TRBV3-1/TRBV3-2
J gene: TRBJ2-7
D gene: TRBD2

CDR3 DNA: TGCGCCAGCAGCTTGGGCAGGGGGTACACTGAAGCTTTCTTT
CDR3 protein: CASSLGRGYTEAFF
clone size: NA
V gene: TRBV5-1
J gene: TRBJ1-1
D gene: TRBD1

CDR3 DNA: NA
CDR3 protein: CASSFFGQGRTNEKLFF
clone size: NA
V gene: TRBV28
J gene: TRBJ1-4
D gene: NA

CDR3 DNA: TGTGCCAGCAGCTTATGGCAGGGGACCGTCTACCAAGAGACCCAGTACTTC
CDR3 protein: CASSLWQGTVYQETQYF
clone size: NA
V gene: TRBV5-6
J gene: TRBJ2-5
D gene: NA

CDR3 DNA: TGTGCCAGCAGTCAGGGACAGGCGACCACCGGGGAGCTGTTTTTT
CDR3 protein: CASSQGQATTGELFF
clone size: few
V gene: TRBV28
J gene: TRBJ2-2
D gene: TRBD1

CDR3 DNA: TGTGCCAGCAGCCCCGGGACTAGAGGCTCCTACAATGAGCAGTTCTTC
CDR3 protein: CASSPGTRGSYNEQFF
clone size: NA
V gene: TRBV5-8
J gene: TRBJ2-1
D gene: TRBD2

CDR3 DNA: TGTGCCAGCAGTTACTCGATGCGAGAGACCCAGTACTTC
CDR3 protein: CASSYSMRETQYF
clone size: NA
V gene: TRBV6-5
J gene: TRBJ2-5
D gene: NA

CDR3 DNA: TGTGCCAGCAGTGTTGCTTACTACAAGAACAATGAGCAGTTCTTC
CDR3 protein: CASSVAYYKNNEQFF
clone size: NA
V gene: TRBV2
J gene: TRBJ2-1
D gene: NA

CDR3 DNA: TGTGCCATCAGTGAGTTAGGACAGGGCACCACTAGATCCTACGAGCAGTACTTC
CDR3 protein: CAISELGQGTTRSYEQYF
clone size: NA
V gene: TRBV10-3
J gene: TRBJ2-7
D gene: TRBD1

CDR3 DNA: TGTGCCACCAGTCGCCGGGACAGGGATAACAATGAGCAGTTCTTC
CDR3 protein: CATSRRDRDNNEQFF
clone size: NA
V gene: TRBV24-1
J gene: TRBJ2-1
D gene: TRBD1

CDR3 DNA: TGTGCCAGCAGCCGCCACCAACTTAGCACAGATACGCAGTATTTT
CDR3 protein: CASSRHQLSTDTQYF
clone size: NA
V gene: TRBV7-9
J gene: TRBJ2-3
D gene: NA

CDR3 DNA: TGTGCCAGCAGCTTTGACCGAGGATTCTCTGGAAACACCATATATTTT
CDR3 protein: CASSFDRGFSGNTIYF
clone size: NA
V gene: TRBV5-4
J gene: TRBJ1-3
D gene: NA

CDR3 DNA: TGTGCCAGCAGCTTAGGTCTTGCAACTAATGAAAAACTGTTTTTT
CDR3 protein: CASSLGLATNEKLFF
clone size: NA
V gene: TRBV7-9
J gene: TRBJ1-4
D gene: NA

CDR3 DNA: TGTGCCAGCAGCCACCCTACTAGCGGGCCCTACAATGAGCAGTTCTTC
CDR3 protein: CASSHPTSGPYNEQFF
clone size: NA
V gene: TRBV3-1/TRBV3-2
J gene: TRBJ2-1
D gene: TRBD2

CDR3 DNA: TGTGCCAGCTTCCAGGTGAACACTGAAGCTTTCTTT
CDR3 protein: CASFQVNTEAFF
clone size: NA
V gene: TRBV28
J gene: TRBJ1-1
D gene: NA

CDR3 DNA: TGCGCCAGCAGCTTGGACGGGGGAACCGGGGAGCTGTTTTTT
CDR3 protein: CASSLDGGTGELFF
clone size: NA
V gene: TRBV5-1
J gene: TRBJ2-2
D gene: NA

CDR3 DNA: TGTGCCAGCAGCTTGCGTAACACAGATACGCAGTATTTT
CDR3 protein: CASSLRNTDTQYF
clone size: NA
V gene: TRBV7-9
J gene: TRBJ2-3
D gene: NA

CDR3 DNA: TGTGCCAGCAGCTTAGGGACTAGCGGGAGGGCCTTAGATACGCAGTATTTT
CDR3 protein: CASSLGTSGRALDTQYF
clone size: NA
V gene: TRBV13
J gene: TRBJ2-3
D gene: TRBD2

CDR3 DNA: TGTGCCTGGAGTAAAAAGGGTTTGGAGACCCAGTACTTC
CDR3 protein: CAWSKKGLETQYF
clone size: NA
V gene: TRBV30
J gene: TRBJ2-5
D gene: NA

CDR3 DNA: TGTGCCAGCACCATCAACCGACGGACCCTAAACACCGGGGAGCTGTTTTTT
CDR3 protein: CASTINRRTLNTGELFF
clone size: NA
V gene: TRBV3-1/TRBV3-2
J gene: TRBJ2-2
D gene: NA

CDR3 DNA: TGTGCCAGCAGCTTATCAGCAGAGGAGTCTTTCTTT
CDR3 protein: CASSLSAEESFF
clone size: NA
V gene: TRBV7-9
J gene: TRBJ1-1
D gene: NA

CDR3 DNA: TGTGCCAGCAGCCTGTCGGAGGCGGATACGCAGTATTTT
CDR3 protein: CASSLSEADTQYF
clone size: NA
V gene: TRBV7-3
J gene: TRBJ2-3
D gene: NA

CDR3 DNA: TGTGCCAGCTCACCAGGGTCCAATCAGCCCCAGCATTTT
CDR3 protein: CASSPGSNQPQHF
clone size: NA
V gene: TRBV18
J gene: TRBJ1-5
D gene: NA

CDR3 DNA: TGTGCCAGCAGCGGCCGCTTGAACACTGAAGCTTTCTTT
CDR3 protein: CASSGRLNTEAFF
clone size: NA
V gene: TRBV7-9
J gene: TRBJ1-1
D gene: NA

CDR3 DNA: TGTGCCAGCAGCCCCCGACTAGCGGGGGGTATAGAGCAGTACTTC
CDR3 protein: CASSPRLAGGIEQYF
clone size: NA
V gene: TRBV5-4
J gene: TRBJ2-7
D gene: TRBD2

CDR3 DNA: TGTGCCAGCAGCCTGCCAGGACTAGCGGGTGATGAGCAGTTCTTC
CDR3 protein: CASSLPGLAGDEQFF
clone size: NA
V gene: TRBV5-6
J gene: TRBJ2-1
D gene: TRBD2

CDR3 DNA: TGTGCCAGCAGCTCGGCGGGGCAGGGGAGATCACCCCTCCACTTT
CDR3 protein: CASSSAGQGRSPLHF
clone size: NA
V gene: TRBV5-6
J gene: TRBJ1-6
D gene: NA

CDR3 DNA: TGTGCCAGCAGTTTTGACAGGAGCATGAACACTGAAGCTTTCTTT
CDR3 protein: CASSFDRSMNTEAFF
clone size: NA
V gene: TRBV2
J gene: TRBJ1-1
D gene: NA